These T cell receptor beta chains were read from a single sample in a study of blood T cell repertoires in COVID-19. This table comes from immunoSEQ multiplex PCR, and its TCRdb copy is limited to in-frame clones, with some not included. The sample lists 150,000 to 200,000 clones, 70% to 90% occurring once. The sequencing sample was made of peripheral blood. The receptors were gathered from a man between 65 and 79 years old with active or convalescent COVID-19. Both conserved end residues are part of each CDR3. D genes are given only for firm matches. Clone size is shown for a subset of rows, as once, few, many or a class of expanded clone.

cdr3_aa cdr3_nt d_call clone_size j_call v_call
CASSVGPGVGETQYF TGTGCCAGCAGCGTAGGACCGGGAGTGGGGGAGACCCAGTACTTC - - TRBJ2-5 TRBV9
CASRQDSYNSPLHF TGTGCCAGTAGACAGGACTCCTATAATTCACCCCTCCACTTT - - TRBJ1-6 TRBV6-4
CASSLPDSYEQYF TGTGCCAGCAGCCTACCGGACAGCTACGAGCAGTACTTC - once TRBJ2-7 TRBV5-5
CASSLAGEDTQYF TGTGCCAGCAGCTTAGCAGGGGAAGATACGCAGTATTTT - - TRBJ2-3 TRBV7-9
CASSRAVDQPQHF TGTGCCAGCTCACGGGCCGTGGATCAGCCCCAGCATTTT - - TRBJ1-5 TRBV18
CASSLNLGTGTYEQYF TGTGCCAGCAGTTTGAACCTCGGGACAGGGACTTACGAGCAGTACTTC TRBD1 - TRBJ2-7 TRBV28
CASSDGQGRETQYF TGCGCCAGCAGTGACGGGCAGGGAAGAGAGACCCAGTACTTC - - TRBJ2-5 TRBV10-2
CASSPRDPGSYGYTF TGCGCCAGCAGCCCTCGCGATCCGGGATCCTATGGCTACACCTTC - - TRBJ1-2 TRBV4-1
CASSFTGLPMGGYTF TGTGCCAGCAGCTTTACAGGGCTCCCCATGGGAGGCTACACCTTC - - TRBJ1-2 TRBV13
CASSLGSRYGMETQYF TGTGCCAGCAGTTTAGGGTCCAGGTATGGAATGGAGACCCAGTACTTC - - TRBJ2-5 TRBV27
CASSSQPSAPNEQFF TGTGCCAGCAGTTCGCAACCTAGCGCTCCCAATGAGCAGTTCTTC - - TRBJ2-1 TRBV6-5
CASSVQGGEQFF TGTGCCAGCAGCGTACAAGGGGGTGAGCAGTTCTTC - - TRBJ2-1 TRBV9
CASSYSRGRSNQPQHF TGTGCCAGCAGTTACTCGAGAGGGAGAAGCAATCAGCCCCAGCATTTT - - TRBJ1-5 TRBV6-6
CASSQAGAEQFF TGCGCCAGCAGCCAAGCTGGGGCAGAGCAGTTCTTC - - TRBJ2-1 TRBV4-1
CASSTVAGGNQPQHF TGTGCCAGTAGTACGGTCGCAGGGGGTAACCAGCCCCAGCATTTT TRBD1 - TRBJ1-5 TRBV19
CASSLRYEQYF TGTGCCAGCAGTCTCCGCTACGAGCAGTACTTC - - TRBJ2-7 TRBV27
CASSRDRVFGYTF TGTGCCAGCAGTCGGGACAGGGTCTTTGGCTACACCTTC TRBD1 - TRBJ1-2 TRBV12-3/TRBV12-4
CASSTSGQGVVNEQFF TGTGCCAGCAGCACCTCCGGACAGGGGGTTGTCAATGAGCAGTTCTTC TRBD1 - TRBJ2-1 TRBV9
CASSLAGGQETQYF TGTGCCAGCAGTTTGGCGGGGGGCCAAGAGACCCAGTACTTC TRBD2 few TRBJ2-5 TRBV28
CASSRGLAYEQFF TGTGCCAGCAGTCGCGGACTAGCGTATGAGCAGTTCTTC TRBD2 once TRBJ2-1 TRBV6-5
CASSQWTSGPGGPTDTQYF TGTGCCAGCAGCCAGTGGACTAGCGGTCCAGGGGGGCCCACAGATACGCAGTATTTT TRBD2 - TRBJ2-3 TRBV3-1/TRBV3-2
CASTGTGPYEQYF TGTGCCAGCACGGGGACAGGGCCCTACGAGCAGTACTTC TRBD1 - TRBJ2-7 TRBV6-5
CASSLAGRNNSPLHF TGTGCCAGCAGCTTAGCAGGGAGGAATAATTCACCCCTCCACTTT - - TRBJ1-6 TRBV7-2
CASSYSLLSTDTQYF TGTGCCAGCAGTTACTCGCTACTCAGCACAGATACGCAGTATTTT - - TRBJ2-3 TRBV6-6
CASTEREVTHTGELFF TGTGCCAGCACGGAGCGGGAGGTCACTCACACCGGGGAGCTGTTTTTT TRBD2 - TRBJ2-2 TRBV2
CASSSGGSSYNEQFF TGTGCCAGCAGCTCCGGCGGGAGCTCCTACAATGAGCAGTTCTTC TRBD2 - TRBJ2-1 TRBV11-3
CASSSARDTGYEQYF TGTGCCAGCAGTTCCGCTCGGGATACGGGTTACGAGCAGTACTTC - - TRBJ2-7 TRBV28
CASSLGTGAHEQFF TGTGCCAGCAGCTTAGGGACAGGGGCCCATGAGCAGTTCTTC TRBD1 - TRBJ2-1 TRBV7-2
CASSEIQSNQPQHF TGTGCCAGCAGTGAAATCCAAAGCAATCAGCCCCAGCATTTT - - TRBJ1-5 TRBV6-1
CASSLHDAGGIDTQYF TGTGCCAGCAGCCTACATGACGCGGGAGGGATAGATACGCAGTATTTT TRBD2 - TRBJ2-3 TRBV9
CASSGASGPNSPLHF TGTGCCAGCAGCGGAGCGTCAGGGCCAAATTCACCCCTCCACTTT - once TRBJ1-6 TRBV14
CASSVGPRGYGYTF TGTGCCAGCAGCGTGGGTCCAAGGGGCTATGGCTACACCTTC - - TRBJ1-2 TRBV7-2
CASSSSSYEQYF TGTGCCAGCAGCTCGAGCTCCTACGAGCAGTACTTC - - TRBJ2-7 TRBV5-6
CASSVRGGDTEAFF TGTGCCAGCAGCGTCAGGGGAGGGGACACTGAAGCTTTCTTT - - TRBJ1-1 TRBV9
CASSLNQAGSSYEQYF TGTGCCAGCAGCTTAAACCAAGCGGGGTCCTCCTACGAGCAGTACTTC TRBD2 - TRBJ2-7 TRBV7-2
CATSRSLAGTYEQYF TGTGCCACCAGCAGGAGCTTAGCGGGAACCTACGAGCAGTACTTC TRBD2 - TRBJ2-7 TRBV15
CASSATGTISYNEQFF TGTGCCAGCAGCGCCACCGGGACTATCTCCTACAATGAGCAGTTCTTC TRBD2 - TRBJ2-1 TRBV7-9
CASSPARAGTTDTQYF TGTGCCAGCAGCCCCGCCCGGGCGGGGACCACAGATACGCAGTATTTT - - TRBJ2-3 TRBV5-6
CASSEGPLGEKLFF TGTGCCAGCAGTGAAGGTCCGTTGGGCGAAAAACTGTTTTTT - - TRBJ1-4 TRBV2
CASSPGVSGNTIYF TGTGCCAGCTCACCCGGGGTCTCTGGAAACACCATATATTTT - - TRBJ1-3 TRBV18
CSASQGLGGNQPQHF TGCAGTGCTAGTCAGGGGTTGGGGGGCAATCAGCCCCAGCATTTT - - TRBJ1-5 TRBV20-1